The 24 T cell receptor beta chains reported below all come from one sample, sequenced in a study of T cell responses to AZD1222 COVID-19 vaccine. The data were produced by immunoSEQ multiplex PCR, yet TCRdb's version contains in-frame clones alone and is incomplete. In the table there are 190,000 or so clones, 70% to 90% of which are singletons. The sample consisted of peripheral blood, taken 28 days after the second AZD1222 dose. Receptor source: an adult who received the AZD1222 COVID-19 vaccine.

V and J are TRBV5-4 and TRBJ2-1; 7 bases line up with TRBD2. Germline lookup yields CDR1 SGHNT and CDR2 YYREEE (reference sequence). This CDR3 spans 12 amino acids. V trimming: 7 bases; J trimming: 8 bases; junction bases outside the gene matches: 6. CDR3 nucleotides: TGTGCCAGCTTGGGGAGGGGCGATGAGCAGTTCTTC. This codes for CASLGRGDEQFF.

This sequence joins TRBV15 and TRBJ1-5, with D possibly being TRBD1 (5 bases). Germline CDR1 LNHNV, CDR2 YYDKDF (reference sequence). V shed 0 bases and J shed 7 bases, with 13 bases lying between them. This CDR3 has 15 amino acids. The CDR3 DNA follows: TGTGCCACCAGCAGAGATGGTGGGGGATGGCAGCCCCAGCATTTT. Amino acid sequence: CATSRDGGGWQPQHF.

The V and J genes are TRBV7-9 and TRBJ1-1, with D unclear. With 5 bases removed from V and 5 bases from J, the gap between germline ends came to 12 bases. The CDR3 has 13 amino acids. CDR1 and CDR2 (germline): SEHNR, FQNEAQ (reference sequence). CDR3 sequence reads: CASSLWENTEAFF. The CDR3 coding sequence is TGTGCCAGCAGCCTGTGGGAAAATACTGAAGCTTTCTTT. Based on the CDR3 plus reference TRBV7-9 and TRBJ1-1, the full variable domain is DTGVSQNPRHKITKRGQNVTFRCDPISEHNRLYWYRQTLGQGPEFLTYFQNEAQLEKSRLLSDRFSAERPKGSFSTLEIQRTEQGDSAMYLCASSLWENTEAFFGQGTRLTVV.

The chain recombines TRBV18 with TRBJ2-7; 11 nucleotides align to TRBD2. This CDR3 comprises 14 residues. The V and J ends lost 5 bases and 3 bases, in that order; junction bases with no gene match: 3. Germline V gives CDR1 KGHSH, CDR2 LQKENI. In DNA, the CDR3 is TGTGCCAGCTCAAGGCTAGCGGGAGGCTACGAGCAGTACTTC. Its translation: CASSRLAGGYEQYF.

The V call is TRBV28, the J call TRBJ2-7, with 9 positions matching TRBD1. Germline-derived CDR1 and CDR2 are MDHEN and SYDVKM. The CDR3 is made up of 15 amino acids. Trimming removed 6 bases from V and 4 bases from J; junction bases left unmatched: 10. The CDR3 reads CASSSAGTGKYEQYF. The DNA for the CDR3 is TGTGCCAGCAGCTCCGCCGGGACAGGGAAGTACGAGCAGTACTTC.

There are a few counts of this clone. The J gene is TRBJ2-1, the V gene TRBV19; TRBD2 aligns across 10 bases. This CDR3 spans 13 amino acids. V trimming: 6 bases; J trimming: 5 bases; junction bases outside the gene matches: 1. Per the germline V gene, CDR1 is LNHDA and CDR2 is SQIVND (reference sequence). CDR3 bases: TGTGCCAGTAGAGCGGGAGGGGACAATGAGCAGTTCTTC. This codes for CASRAGGDNEQFF.

This chain links TRBV7-2 with TRBJ2-3; D gene uncertain. This CDR3 is built from 12 residues. From germline, CDR1 is SGHTA and CDR2 FQGNSA. Trimming took 5 bases from V and 3 from J, leaving 6 bases between them. The CDR3 coding sequence is TGTGCCAGCAGCCAAAGGACAGATACGCAGTATTTT. Amino acid sequence: CASSQRTDTQYF.

J is TRBJ1-5 and V is TRBV30, with TRBD1 matching over 11 bases. With 3 bases clipped from V and 1 base from J, the junction kept 5 bases outside the gene matches. The CDR3 spans 16 residues. Germline V gives CDR1 GTSNPN, CDR2 SVGIG (reference sequence). In DNA form, the CDR3 reads TGTGCCTGGAGATCGGGGACAGGGGGGAGCAATCAGCCCCAGCATTTT. The encoded protein is CAWRSGTGGSNQPQHF.

The V gene is TRBV28, the J gene TRBJ2-7; D may correspond to TRBD1 or TRBD2 (5 bases each). The CDR3 sequence is 14 residues long. Trimming left V 7 bases short and J 7 bases short, with 20 bases between. The V gene's germline CDR1 is MDHEN and CDR2 SYDVKM. The CDR3 nucleotides read TGTGCCAGCATTCCCTCGGGGACCGCTCGTGAGCAGTACTTC. Amino acids: CASIPSGTAREQYF.

This chain links TRBV6-5 with TRBJ1-5, with a possible D match to TRBD1 (5 bases). V was trimmed by 6 bases and J by 7 bases, leaving 19 bases between them. CDR1 is MNHEY and CDR2 is SVGAGI in the germline V gene. The CDR3 covers 15 residues. The CDR3 loop reads CASSLHGAPGQPQHF. The CDR3 DNA reads TGTGCCAGCAGCCTCCACGGGGCGCCGGGGCAGCCCCAGCATTTT.

The chain links TRBV19 to TRBJ2-1, with D tentatively TRBD2 (6 bases). The CDR3 consists of 13 residues. Trimming removed 6 bases at V and 4 bases at J, with 10 bases between. Germline values: CDR1 LNHDA, CDR2 SQIVND (reference sequence). CDR3 sequence: CASSPGVYNEQFF. CDR3 DNA: TGTGCCAGTAGCCCGGGAGTTTACAATGAGCAGTTCTTC. Looking up the rest from reference TRBV19 and TRBJ2-1 gives the full variable domain: DGGITQSPKYLFRKEGQNVTLSCEQNLNHDAMYWYRQDPGQGLRLIYYSQIVNDFQKGDIAEGYSVSREKKESFPLTVTSAQKNPTAFYLCASSPGVYNEQFFGPGTRLTVL.

The chain employs TRBV18 and TRBJ1-5, with D perhaps matching TRBD1 (5 bases). This CDR3 comprises 16 residues. In germline, CDR1 is KGHSH, CDR2 LQKENI. V gave up 4 bases and J gave up 5 bases, with 18 bases separating them. CDR3 loop: CASSLTFGRGDQPQHF. DNA for the CDR3: TGTGCCAGCTCACTCACTTTCGGTCGGGGGGATCAGCCCCAGCATTTT.

The chain couples TRBV7-9 to TRBJ2-1; 7 positions match TRBD1. V gave up 4 bases and J gave up 10 bases; unmatched junction bases: 19. The CDR3 covers 17 residues. Germline lookup yields CDR1 SEHNR and CDR2 FQNEAQ (reference sequence). CDR3: CASSSPGTERVPREQFF. The CDR3, as DNA: TGTGCCAGCAGCTCCCCCGGGACAGAAAGGGTTCCGCGGGAGCAGTTCTTC.

The V gene is TRBV9, the J gene TRBJ2-1; 8 bases agree with TRBD2. Unmatched junction bases numbered 5, after V lost 6 bases and J lost 6 bases. Germline assignment: CDR1 SGDLS and CDR2 YYNGEE. CDR3 length: 13 amino acids. Here the CDR3 reads CASTPGLGNEQFF. In DNA form, the CDR3 reads TGTGCCAGCACCCCGGGACTAGGCAATGAGCAGTTCTTC.

In its sample, this clone was seen a few times. The CDR3 DNA sequence: TGTGCCAGTAGTATAGTTAATGGGGGCACTGAAGCTTTCTTT. Translation: CASSIVNGGTEAFF. This chain uses TRBV19 with TRBJ1-1, with a tentative D call TRBD1 (5 bases). The V end was cut by 1 base, the J end by 4 bases, with 10 bases between. The germline gives CDR1 LNHDA, CDR2 SQIVND (reference sequence). This CDR3 is 14 amino acids long.

V gene TRBV6-5 combines with J gene TRBJ2-7, with TRBD2 matching over 9 bases. J gave up 1 base and V 2 bases, and 6 bases lay outside the gene matches. This CDR3 has 16 residues. CDR1 and CDR2 (germline): MNHEY, SVGAGI. CDR3 region: CASSYGVAGASYEQYF. The CDR3 DNA is TGTGCCAGCAGTTACGGGGTAGCGGGGGCATCCTACGAGCAGTACTTC.

J is TRBJ2-3 and V is TRBV7-9; possibly TRBD2 for D (6 bases). The CDR3 consists of 13 residues. The V gene's germline CDR1 is SEHNR and CDR2 FQNEAQ (reference sequence). Trimming took 1 base from V and 4 from J, leaving 6 bases between them. CDR3 sequence reads: CASSLGGADTQYF. The CDR3 DNA reads as TGTGCCAGCAGCTTAGGGGGGGCAGATACGCAGTATTTT. Filled out from reference TRBV7-9 and TRBJ2-3, the complete variable domain reads DTGVSQNPRHKITKRGQNVTFRCDPISEHNRLYWYRQTLGQGPEFLTYFQNEAQLEKSRLLSDRFSAERPKGSFSTLEIQRTEQGDSAMYLCASSLGGADTQYFGPGTRLTVL.

V gene TRBV5-4 combines with J gene TRBJ2-1; 11 bases are a match to TRBD2. Germline CDR1 reads SGHNT; CDR2 reads YYREEE (reference sequence). The V segment lost 1 base and the J segment 7 bases; nucleotides outside the gene matches: 4. The CDR3 has 15 amino acids. This chain's CDR3 is CASSLTSGSVNEQFF. The CDR3 DNA sequence: TGTGCCAGCAGCTTGACTAGCGGGAGTGTAAATGAGCAGTTCTTC.

The V and J genes are TRBV19 and TRBJ2-4; 8 positions match TRBD1. The V and J ends lost 4 bases and 6 bases, in that order; junction bases with no gene match: 8. The CDR3 is 15 amino acids. In germline, CDR1 is LNHDA, CDR2 SQIVND (reference sequence). CDR3 amino acids: CASSTPGQALNIQYF. CDR3 nucleotides: TGTGCCAGTAGTACACCGGGACAGGCCTTAAACATTCAGTACTTC.

The rearrangement joins TRBV7-8 to TRBJ2-6; D not certain. This CDR3 spans 15 amino acids. Looked up from germline, CDR1 is SGHVS and CDR2 is FQNEAQ. The ends were cut back, 1 base at V and 0 bases at J, with 4 bases in the middle. CDR3 protein: CASSLGASGANVLTF. CDR3 coding DNA: TGTGCCAGCAGCTTAGGGGCCTCTGGGGCCAACGTCCTGACTTTC.

The genes are TRBV19 and TRBJ2-1; 9 bases map to TRBD1. This CDR3 is 15 amino acids long. Losses at the gene ends were 5 bases for V and 7 bases for J; bases not matched to a gene: 9. Germline CDR1 is LNHDA and CDR2 is SQIVND (reference sequence). The CDR3: CASSVTGGGMNEQFF. As DNA, the CDR3 is TGTGCCAGTAGTGTCACAGGGGGCGGGATGAATGAGCAGTTCTTC.

The chain joins TRBV19 to TRBJ1-5; a possible D gene is TRBD1 (5 bases). V was shortened by 5 bases and J by 5 bases, with 7 bases between the two germline ends. From germline, CDR1 is LNHDA and CDR2 SQIVND (reference sequence). The CDR3 has 12 residues. CDR3 DNA sequence: TGTGCCAGTAGTCAGGGTTATCAGCCCCAGCATTTT. This translates into CASSQGYQPQHF. Complete variable domain (other parts from reference TRBV19 and TRBJ1-5): DGGITQSPKYLFRKEGQNVTLSCEQNLNHDAMYWYRQDPGQGLRLIYYSQIVNDFQKGDIAEGYSVSREKKESFPLTVTSAQKNPTAFYLCASSQGYQPQHFGDGTRLSIL.

The chain carries TRBV4-3 and TRBJ1-1; possibly TRBD1 for D (5 bases). Trimming stripped 3 bases from V and 4 bases from J, with 9 bases between. Germline CDR1 and CDR2: LGHNA and YSLEER. This CDR3 contains 13 residues. The CDR3 DNA reads TGCGCCAGCAGCCAGGGGGGACTCACTGAAGCTTTCTTT. Its translation: CASSQGGLTEAFF.

This clone was counted between two and nine times. The V call is TRBV7-9, the J call TRBJ2-7, with TRBD2 as a possible D gene (5 bases). The CDR3 totals 13 residues. V was cut by 4 bases and J by 1 base, with 8 bases left in between. Germline assignment: CDR1 SEHNR and CDR2 FQNEAQ (reference sequence). CDR3 nucleotides: TGTGCCAGCAGCTCCCCGGGATCCTACGAGCAGTACTTC. It encodes CASSSPGSYEQYF. The full variable domain, rest sourced from reference TRBV7-9 and TRBJ2-7, is DTGVSQNPRHKITKRGQNVTFRCDPISEHNRLYWYRQTLGQGPEFLTYFQNEAQLEKSRLLSDRFSAERPKGSFSTLEIQRTEQGDSAMYLCASSSPGSYEQYFGPGTRLTVT.